This TCR beta chain appears in the sequencing data of a study of lymphopenia after photon versus proton radiotherapy. Whole-study findings and limits: Survival link was tested only in deceased patients; proton benefit remains a possibility. After lymphocyte nadir, photon-treated repertoires showed oligoclonal expansion, especially CD8+ Temra. Proton therapy kept repertoires fairly stable, unlike photons, which gained effector/memory cells.

Assay used: immunoSEQ multiplex PCR; TCRdb lists only in-frame clones, some missing. Seen here are 150,000 to 200,000 clones, roughly nine tenths observed once, and the top ten hold around 5.1%. Regarding this clone: Antigen unknown.

The CDR3 totals 14 residues. CDR1 KGHSH and CDR2 LQKENI come from the germline V gene. Trimming cost V 3 bases and J 4 bases, with 12 bases left between them. The starting material was peripheral blood, obtained from a patient treated with photon-based radiotherapy. This TCR was recovered from a man aged 45 to 65 with gastric cancer. The V call is TRBV18, the J call TRBJ1-1; maybe TRBD1 (6 bases). The CDR3 DNA reads TGTGCCAGCTCACCCCGGACAGAGACCACTGAAGCTTTCTTT. This sequence encodes CASSPRTETTEAFF.